One sample yielded the 8 T cell receptor beta chains listed below, sequenced in a study of cytomegalovirus exposure and HLA in healthy donors. It was with 60 Vbeta and 13 Jbeta primers that the PCR ran. The method was immunoSEQ multiplex PCR; TCRdb's version includes in-frame clones alone and lacks a portion of them. The sample has 150,000 to 200,000 clones, approximately 82% seen once; the top ten hold over 2%. Material: PBMCs. These receptors came from a woman aged 25-40 years in good health and CMV-seronegative.

The chain has TRBV5-1 and TRBJ1-2, with D tentatively TRBD1 (5 bases). Trimming removed 0 bases from V and 4 bases from J, with 16 bases in between. The germline gives CDR1 SGHRS, CDR2 YFSETQ. The CDR3 covers 16 residues. CDR3 loop: CASSLESRQRPYGYTF. CDR3 nucleotides: TGCGCCAGCAGCTTGGAATCGCGACAGAGGCCCTATGGCTACACCTTC.

The rearrangement uses TRBV2 and TRBJ1-3; tentatively, D is TRBD1 (5 bases). Per the germline V gene, CDR1 is SNHLY and CDR2 is FYNNEI. V was pared by 5 bases and J by 6 bases, with 11 bases between. The CDR3 covers 13 residues. The CDR3 DNA follows: TGTGCCAGCAGTAGGGGATCCGAAAACACCATATATTTT. The encoded protein is CASSRGSENTIYF.

The chain couples TRBV19 to TRBJ1-5; TRBD1 is a possible D gene (6 bases). V was shortened by 3 bases and J by 5 bases, with 11 bases between the two germline ends. The CDR3 extends over 14 amino acids. Germline CDR1 is LNHDA and CDR2 is SQIVND (reference sequence). CDR3: CASSITTGYQPQHF. DNA for the CDR3: TGTGCCAGTAGTATTACGACAGGATATCAGCCCCAGCATTTT.

The chain recombines TRBV6-5 with TRBJ1-6, with 7 bases aligning to TRBD1. Germline trimming cut 5 bases from V and 5 bases from J; bases unmatched to any gene: 3. This CDR3 is built from 14 residues. The germline CDR1 and CDR2 sequences are MNHEY and SVGAGI. CDR3 in DNA: TGTGCCAGCAGTCGGGACAGCCATAATTCACCCCTCCACTTT. It codes for CASSRDSHNSPLHF.

J is TRBJ1-2 and V is TRBV6-1; D gene uncertain. The CDR3 totals 12 residues. V gave up 7 bases and J gave up 4 bases, with 10 bases separating them. The germline V gene has CDR1 MNHNS and CDR2 SASEGT. CDR3 nucleotide sequence: TGTGCCAGCACCTCGAGGGCCTATGGCTACACCTTC. It is translated as CASTSRAYGYTF.

The chain carries TRBV6-5 and TRBJ1-2; D may be TRBD1 (5 bases). V lost 5 bases and J lost 8, with 15 bases in between. Per the germline V gene, CDR1 is MNHEY and CDR2 is SVGAGI. CDR3 length equals 13 residues. CDR3 nucleotide sequence: TGTGCCAGCAGTCGAACCAGAGACAGCGGCTACACCTTC. Amino acid sequence: CASSRTRDSGYTF.

This clone was counted a single time. The chain has TRBV15 and TRBJ2-7, with 7 nucleotides matching TRBD2. The CDR3 spans 15 residues. Germline loops: CDR1 LNHNV, CDR2 YYDKDF (reference sequence). The V gene end was trimmed by 6 bases and the J gene end by 6 bases; junction bases not matched to a gene: 14. The CDR3 reads CATRSGATIGSEQYF. In DNA, the CDR3 is TGTGCCACCAGAAGCGGGGCCACGATTGGTTCCGAGCAGTACTTC.

CDR3: CASASGATNEKLFF. Here the CDR3 DNA reads TGTGCCAGCGCAAGTGGGGCGACTAATGAAAAACTGTTTTTT. The V gene is TRBV7-2, the J gene TRBJ1-4; tentative D call: TRBD1 (5 bases). The CDR3 is 14 residues long. Between the trimmed V and J ends, which lost 8 bases and 2 bases, there was a span of 12 bases. CDR1 is SGHTA and CDR2 is FQGNSA in the germline V gene.